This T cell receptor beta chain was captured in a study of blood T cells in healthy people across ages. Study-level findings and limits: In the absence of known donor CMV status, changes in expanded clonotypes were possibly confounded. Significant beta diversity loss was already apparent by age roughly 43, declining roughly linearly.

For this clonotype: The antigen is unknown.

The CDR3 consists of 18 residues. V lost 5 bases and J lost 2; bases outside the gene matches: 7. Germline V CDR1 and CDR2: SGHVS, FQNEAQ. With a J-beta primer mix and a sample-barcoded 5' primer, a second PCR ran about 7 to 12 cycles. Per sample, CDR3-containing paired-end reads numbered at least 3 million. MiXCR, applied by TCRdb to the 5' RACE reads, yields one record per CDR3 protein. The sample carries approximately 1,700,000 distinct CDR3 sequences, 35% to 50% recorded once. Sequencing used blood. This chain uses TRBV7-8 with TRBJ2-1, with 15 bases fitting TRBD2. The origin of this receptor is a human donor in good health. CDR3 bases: TGTGCCAGCAGCGCGGGACTAGCGGGGGGCACCACCTACAATGAGCAGTTCTTC. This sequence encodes CASSAGLAGGTTYNEQFF.